These 7 T cell receptor beta chains originate from one sample sequenced in a study of cytomegalovirus exposure and HLA in healthy donors. Primers: 60 Vbeta forward and 13 Jbeta reverse. The assay was immunoSEQ multiplex PCR, and TCRdb's table has in-frame clones only and misses some. Among over 150,000 clones listed, 71% were seen once. Specimen: PBMCs. Receptor source: a woman in her 30s in good health and CMV-seronegative.

V is TRBV4-1 and J is TRBJ1-1, with TRBD1 matching over 8 bases. There are 12 residues in the CDR3. Germline V gene sequence: CDR1 MGHRA, CDR2 YSYEKL. The V and J ends lost 5 bases and 8 bases, in that order; junction bases with no gene match: 4. CDR3 in DNA: TGCGCCAGCAGCGGGCGGACAGGGGAAGCTTTCTTT. Translation gives CASSGRTGEAFF.

The chain couples TRBV4-2 to TRBJ2-7; TRBD1 agrees at 8 bases. There are 15 residues in the CDR3. From germline, CDR1 is LGHNA and CDR2 YNFKEQ. J was trimmed by 5 bases and V by 0 bases; bases with no gene match: 6. The CDR3 protein is CASSQDRGQGDEQYF. The CDR3 DNA reads TGTGCCAGCAGCCAAGATCGTGGACAGGGCGACGAGCAGTACTTC.

This rearrangement joins TRBV19 to TRBJ2-2, with 8 bases aligning to TRBD2. The CDR3 covers 15 residues. Germline trimming cut 10 bases from V and 7 bases from J; bases unmatched to any gene: 14. Germline V lookup: CDR1 LNHDA, CDR2 SQIVND (reference sequence). As DNA, the CDR3 is TGTGCCACAAAACGACGGGAGGGTTCGGGCGGGGAGCTGTTTTTT. This sequence encodes CATKRREGSGGELFF.

Concerning this clone: One junction end disagrees with the germline gene, perhaps due to a read error. V usage is TRBV6-6 and J usage is TRBJ2-5; tentatively, D is TRBD1 (8 bases). CDR3 length: 12 residues. Germline V gene sequence: CDR1 MNHNY, CDR2 SVGAGI (reference sequence). The CDR3 loop is CASNSNRGGMNF. The CDR3 DNA sequence: TGTGCCAGCAATTCAAACAGGGGGGGAATGAACTTC.

V gene TRBV9 combines with J gene TRBJ2-6, with D unresolved. Germline values: CDR1 SGDLS, CDR2 YYNGEE. Trimming stripped 4 bases from V and 4 bases from J, with 9 bases between. This CDR3 contains 14 residues. The CDR3 region is CASSRRVGANVLTF. The CDR3 nucleotides read TGTGCCAGCAGCCGCCGGGTCGGGGCCAACGTCCTGACTTTC.

The chain carries TRBV28 and TRBJ2-2, with TRBD1 matching over 9 bases. V lost 6 bases and J lost 4; bases outside the gene matches: 3. The CDR3 is 14 residues long. Per the germline V gene, CDR1 is MDHEN and CDR2 is SYDVKM. The CDR3, as DNA: TGTGCCAGCAGCCGGACAGGGGCCACCGGGGAGCTGTTTTTT. This codes for CASSRTGATGELFF. The entire variable domain, with the rest obtained from reference TRBV28 and TRBJ2-2, is as follows: DVKVTQSSRYLVKRTGEKVFLECVQDMDHENMFWYRQDPGLGLRLIYFSYDVKMKEKGDIPEGYSVSREKKERFSLILESASTNQTSMYLCASSRTGATGELFFGEGSRLTVL.

This clone has a handful of counts. The J gene is TRBJ2-4, the V gene TRBV7-2; a possible D gene is TRBD1 (6 bases). Trimming took off 2 bases at V and 1 base at J, with 18 bases between the two ends. In germline, CDR1 is SGHTA, CDR2 FQGNSA. The CDR3 runs 18 residues. The CDR3 protein is CASSLRGMRLGAKNIQYF. CDR3 DNA: TGTGCCAGCAGCTTAAGGGGGATGAGGTTGGGTGCCAAAAACATTCAGTACTTC.